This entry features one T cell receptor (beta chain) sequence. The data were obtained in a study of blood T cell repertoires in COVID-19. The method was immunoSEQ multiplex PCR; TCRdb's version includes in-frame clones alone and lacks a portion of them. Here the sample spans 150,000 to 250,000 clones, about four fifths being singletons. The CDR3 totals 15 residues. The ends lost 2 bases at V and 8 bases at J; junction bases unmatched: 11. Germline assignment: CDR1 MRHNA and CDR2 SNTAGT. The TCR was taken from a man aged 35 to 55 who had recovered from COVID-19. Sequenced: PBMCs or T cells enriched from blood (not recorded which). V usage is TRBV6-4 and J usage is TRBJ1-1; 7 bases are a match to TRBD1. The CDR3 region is CASSDGVDRATEAFF. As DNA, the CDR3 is TGTGCCAGCAGTGACGGTGTTGACAGGGCAACCGAAGCTTTCTTT.